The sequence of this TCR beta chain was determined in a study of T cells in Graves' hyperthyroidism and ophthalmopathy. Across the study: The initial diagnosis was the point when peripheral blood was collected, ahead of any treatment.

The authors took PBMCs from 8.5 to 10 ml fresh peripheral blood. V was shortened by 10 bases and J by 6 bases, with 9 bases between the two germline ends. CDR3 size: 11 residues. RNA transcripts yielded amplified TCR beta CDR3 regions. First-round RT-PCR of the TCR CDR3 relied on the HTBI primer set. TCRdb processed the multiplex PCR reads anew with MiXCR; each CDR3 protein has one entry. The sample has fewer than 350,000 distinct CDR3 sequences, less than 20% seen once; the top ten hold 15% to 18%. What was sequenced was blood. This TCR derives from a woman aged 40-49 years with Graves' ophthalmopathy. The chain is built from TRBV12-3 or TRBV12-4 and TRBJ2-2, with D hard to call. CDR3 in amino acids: CATGGPGELFF. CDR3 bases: TGTGCCACCGGTGGTCCCGGGGAGCTGTTTTTT.